The clone carrying this T cell receptor beta chain was detected many times. Its antigen is currently unknown. The data are from a study of beta chain features in type 1 diabetes. General observations from the study: VDJ junctions from type 1 diabetes patients carried fewer insertions and larger deletions. Across all four CD4+ subsets, people with type 1 diabetes showed modestly shorter TCRB CDR3s.

Trimming took off 1 base at V and 2 bases at J, with 12 bases between the two ends. The CDR3 sequence is 15 residues long. CDR1 is MGHRA, CDR2 YSYEKL, per germline. Sequencing targeted expressed TCRB transcripts, as all isolated RNA had been reverse transcribed. The table came from immunoSEQ multiplex PCR; TCRdb's copy has only in-frame clones and leaves some out. The data hold about 390,000 clones, with around 10% observed a single time. The sequenced sample consisted of central memory CD4+ T cells from blood. This rearrangement joins TRBV4-1 to TRBJ2-7; D may be TRBD1 (5 bases). This TCR was sampled from a man aged 25-45 years with type 1 diabetes. CDR3 in amino acids: CASSQANRKPYEQYF. The CDR3 DNA sequence: TGCGCCAGCAGCCAAGCAAACAGGAAACCCTACGAGCAGTACTTC.